Below, 31 T cell receptor beta chains from the same sample are listed, as sequenced in a study of shared clonotypes between healthy human individuals. TCRdb keeps only in-frame clones here, not all; method: immunoSEQ multiplex PCR. The table shows around 500,000 clones, with around 79% occurring only once. Sequenced: PBMCs. These receptors were obtained from a woman in her thirties or forties in good health. Some clones in this sample may be carry-over from other donors' samples.

CDR3 amino acids: CASSPGQEGETQYF. The CDR3 coding sequence is TGCGCCAGCAGCCCGGGACAGGAGGGAGAGACCCAGTACTTC. This chain uses TRBV5-1 with TRBJ2-5; TRBD1 aligns across 8 bases. The germline V gene encodes CDR1 SGHRS and CDR2 YFSETQ. Trimming took 4 bases from V and 4 from J; bases not matched to a gene: 6. The CDR3 contains 14 residues. The full variable domain, its missing parts supplied by reference TRBV5-1 and TRBJ2-5, is KAGVTQTPRYLIKTRGQQVTLSCSPISGHRSVSWYQQTPGQGLQFLFEYFSETQRNKGNFPGRFSGRQFSNSRSEMNVSTLELGDSALYLCASSPGQEGETQYFGPGTRLLVL.

The chain links TRBV5-5 to TRBJ1-4, with 8 bases fitting TRBD1. Germline V gives CDR1 SGHKS, CDR2 YYEKEE (reference sequence). Trimming removed 0 bases from V and 7 bases from J; junction bases left unmatched: 2. This CDR3 comprises 14 residues. CDR3 DNA: TGTGCCAGCAGCTTGGACAGGGGGAGTGAAAAACTGTTTTTT. Residues: CASSLDRGSEKLFF.

V is TRBV30 and J is TRBJ1-2; D ambiguous. The CDR3 runs 13 residues. V was clipped by 0 bases and J by 2 bases, with 7 bases between them. From germline, CDR1 is GTSNPN and CDR2 SVGIG (reference sequence). DNA for the CDR3: TGTGCCTGGAGTGTACTCAGGAACTATGGCTACACCTTC. Encoded protein: CAWSVLRNYGYTF.

The chain uses TRBV27 and TRBJ1-1, with D hard to call. The CDR3 totals 16 residues. The germline CDR1 and CDR2 sequences are MNHEY and SMNVEV (reference sequence). Trimming took 3 bases from V and 2 from J, leaving 16 bases between them. CDR3 protein: CASSFGGPGGNTEAFF. CDR3 nucleotide sequence: TGTGCCAGCAGTTTCGGAGGCCCGGGTGGAAACACTGAAGCTTTCTTT.

The CDR3 DNA reads TGTGCCAGCAGTACGGGACTAGCGGGAGTATACACCGGGGAGCTGTTTTTT. As protein: CASSTGLAGVYTGELFF. The V gene is TRBV28, the J gene TRBJ2-2; 14 bases align to TRBD2. V lost 5 bases and J lost 3; bases outside the gene matches: 5. Germline values: CDR1 MDHEN, CDR2 SYDVKM. The CDR3 consists of 17 residues.

This sequence joins TRBV29-1 and TRBJ2-3; D is unclear. V was trimmed by 4 bases and J by 0 bases, leaving 5 bases between them. This CDR3 is 12 amino acids long. CDR1 and CDR2 (germline): SQVTM, ANQGSEA. The CDR3 DNA reads as TGCAGCGTTGCATTGAGCACAGATACGCAGTATTTT. Translating gives CSVALSTDTQYF.

The sample holds a few counts of this clone. This rearrangement joins TRBV10-3 to TRBJ1-5; D may be TRBD1 (6 bases). The CDR3 totals 16 residues. Looked up from germline, CDR1 is ENHRY and CDR2 is SYGVKD. Trimming took 4 bases from V and 1 from J, leaving 14 bases between them. The CDR3, as DNA: TGTGCCATCAGTGGGGGGGGCCGGGCAAGCAATCAGCCCCAGCATTTT. Translation: CAISGGGRASNQPQHF.

CDR3 sequence (DNA): TGTGCCAGCAGTTACTCGGCCGTTGCAACTAATGAAAAACTGTTTTTT. This codes for CASSYSAVATNEKLFF. V gene TRBV6-6 combines with J gene TRBJ1-4; D unresolved. V lost 0 bases and J 0 bases, leaving 8 bases between the germline ends. The CDR3 has 16 residues. CDR1 and CDR2 from the germline V gene are MNHNY and SVGAGI (reference sequence).

The V and J genes are TRBV7-9 and TRBJ2-7; the match to TRBD2 covers 10 bases. V shed 5 bases, J shed 3 bases, and the junction held 19 bases outside the gene matches. Germline CDR1 is SEHNR and CDR2 is FQNEAQ (reference sequence). This CDR3 spans 19 amino acids. The DNA for the CDR3 is TGTGCCAGCAGCGATCGGGGGCTAGCGGGAGATCTAATCGGCTACGAGCAGTACTTC. Residues: CASSDRGLAGDLIGYEQYF. Looking up the rest from reference TRBV7-9 and TRBJ2-7 gives the full variable domain: DTGVSQNPRHKITKRGQNVTFRCDPISEHNRLYWYRQTLGQGPEFLTYFQNEAQLEKSRLLSDRFSAERPKGSFSTLEIQRTEQGDSAMYLCASSDRGLAGDLIGYEQYFGPGTRLTVT.

The chain links TRBV9 to TRBJ1-3; unclear D gene. The germline V and J ends were trimmed by 4 bases and 1 base, with 12 bases remaining between them. The CDR3 contains 15 residues. The germline V gene encodes CDR1 SGDLS and CDR2 YYNGEE. The CDR3 nucleotides are TGTGCCAGCAGCACTACGTACGGTTCTGGAAACACCATATATTTT. As protein: CASSTTYGSGNTIYF.

The rearrangement joins TRBV9 to TRBJ2-3; D gene ambiguous. Trimming shortened V by 0 bases and J by 3 bases, and 11 bases separated the two germline ends. The CDR3 runs 15 residues. The germline gives CDR1 SGDLS, CDR2 YYNGEE. CDR3 protein: CASSVVGGYTDTQYF. CDR3 in DNA: TGTGCCAGCAGCGTAGTAGGTGGTTATACAGATACGCAGTATTTT.

This chain uses TRBV7-2 with TRBJ2-4; perhaps TRBD1 as D (6 bases). Trimming left V 1 base short and J 3 bases short, with 16 bases between. Germline V gene lookup returns CDR1 SGHTA and CDR2 FQGNSA. This CDR3 is 17 amino acids long. CDR3 DNA: TGTGCCAGCAGCTTAGACCCCCCAGGACAGATCAAAAACATTCAGTACTTC. This gives the protein CASSLDPPGQIKNIQYF.

This clone was seen only once. The V gene is TRBV7-8, the J gene TRBJ2-7; TRBD2 might be the D (6 bases). CDR3 length: 14 amino acids. CDR1 is SGHVS and CDR2 is FQNEAQ in the germline V gene. V shed 5 bases and J shed 3 bases, with 14 bases lying between them. CDR3 protein: CASSTAGNLYEQYF. DNA of the CDR3: TGTGCCAGCAGCACCGCGGGGAACCTCTACGAGCAGTACTTC.

This clone was observed a single time. This chain links TRBV19 with TRBJ2-7; D is unresolved. Per germline, CDR1 LNHDA and CDR2 SQIVND (reference sequence). The V end lost 3 bases, the J end lost 3 bases, and 15 bases lay between the germline ends. This CDR3 is 15 amino acids long. Here the CDR3 DNA reads TGTGCCAGTAGTATTCTACCGACAAGCCGCTACGAGCAGTACTTC. This sequence encodes CASSILPTSRYEQYF.

V is TRBV30 and J is TRBJ2-2; D call uncertain. The CDR3 has 14 residues. The V and J ends lost 8 bases and 5 bases respectively, with 18 bases between them. CDR1 GTSNPN and CDR2 SVGIG come from the germline V gene (reference sequence). CDR3 DNA sequence: TGTGCCACTGCAAAGTGGGGAAGGACCGGGGAGCTGTTTTTT. This codes for CATAKWGRTGELFF.

The chain couples TRBV7-2 to TRBJ1-2, with D unclear. Trimming shortened V by 11 bases and J by 0 bases, and 10 bases separated the two germline ends. Germline V gene data show CDR1 as SGHTA and CDR2 as FQGNSA. CDR3 length: 12 residues. In DNA form, the CDR3 reads TGTGCCTGGACGGTCACTAACTATGGCTACACCTTC. This sequence encodes CAWTVTNYGYTF.

V and J are TRBV2 and TRBJ1-4; a weak D match, TRBD1 (6 bases). This CDR3 region has 16 residues. Trimming removed 2 bases at V and 8 bases at J, with 18 bases between. Germline V lookup: CDR1 SNHLY, CDR2 FYNNEI. CDR3 in DNA: TGTGCCAGCAGTGAACTACTCAGGGGAGCCAGAGAAAAACTGTTTTTT. It yields the protein CASSELLRGAREKLFF.

V is TRBV6-5 and J is TRBJ2-7; maybe TRBD1 (5 bases). The CDR3 contains 13 residues. The germline CDR1 and CDR2 sequences are MNHEY and SVGAGI. V was cut by 2 bases and J by 2 bases, with 7 bases left in between. In DNA form, the CDR3 reads TGTGCCAGCAGTTACAGGGGTCCCTACGAGCAGTACTTC. Protein: CASSYRGPYEQYF.

This chain uses TRBV5-1 with TRBJ2-2, with TRBD1 matching 8 bases. Germline values: CDR1 SGHRS, CDR2 YFSETQ. The V and J ends lost 4 bases and 1 base, in that order; junction bases with no gene match: 3. The CDR3 runs 15 residues. CDR3 DNA: TGCGCCAGCAGCCCGGGACAGGTGAACACCGGGGAGCTGTTTTTT. Translated, it gives CASSPGQVNTGELFF.

In this sample, this clone turned up once. This chain uses TRBV4-1 with TRBJ2-2; 7 nucleotides agree with TRBD1. With 3 bases clipped from V and 0 bases from J, the junction kept 7 bases outside the gene matches. This CDR3 contains 17 residues. Germline assignment: CDR1 MGHRA and CDR2 YSYEKL. CDR3 region: CASSQPLQGSNTGELFF. CDR3 nucleotides: TGCGCCAGCAGCCAGCCGTTACAGGGGTCGAACACCGGGGAGCTGTTTTTT.

The chain has TRBV7-8 and TRBJ1-2; TRBD1 agrees at 9 bases. Looked up from germline, CDR1 is SGHVS and CDR2 is FQNEAQ. This CDR3 is 13 amino acids long. Trimming removed 6 bases from V and 6 bases from J; junction bases left unmatched: 5. CDR3 coding DNA: TGTGCCAGCAGTACAGGGGGCGCGAATGGCTACACCTTC. It codes for CASSTGGANGYTF.

The CDR3 DNA sequence: TGTGCCAGCAGCGTACCGGGGCCCCCATCTGGGGCCAACGTCCTGACTTTC. This codes for CASSVPGPPSGANVLTF. The genes are TRBV9 and TRBJ2-6; D possibly matches TRBD1 or TRBD2 (5 bases each). V lost 1 base and J 1 base, leaving 12 bases between the germline ends. This CDR3 contains 17 residues. Per the germline V gene, CDR1 is SGDLS and CDR2 is YYNGEE.

The CDR3 DNA reads as TGTGCCAGCTCACCGGGACTAGCGGTGACCTACAATGAGCAGTTCTTC. Translated: CASSPGLAVTYNEQFF. This chain joins TRBV18 and TRBJ2-1, with 11 positions matching TRBD2. The CDR3 consists of 16 residues. Germline CDR1 and CDR2: KGHSH and LQKENI. The V gene end was trimmed by 3 bases and the J gene end by 2 bases; junction bases not matched to a gene: 3.

Concerning this clone itself: Other DNA sequences within the sample encode an identical CDR3. J is TRBJ2-1 and V is TRBV19; D gene unclear. CDR1 is LNHDA and CDR2 is SQIVND in the germline V gene (reference sequence). This CDR3 comprises 13 residues. The germline V and J ends were trimmed by 1 base and 4 bases, with 5 bases remaining between them. The DNA for the CDR3 is TGTGCCAGTAGTATAGTAGGGTACAATGAGCAGTTCTTC. It is translated as CASSIVGYNEQFF. Full variable domain (remainder filled in from reference TRBV19 and TRBJ2-1): DGGITQSPKYLFRKEGQNVTLSCEQNLNHDAMYWYRQDPGQGLRLIYYSQIVNDFQKGDIAEGYSVSREKKESFPLTVTSAQKNPTAFYLCASSIVGYNEQFFGPGTRLTVL.

This clone appeared once. The rearrangement uses TRBV9 and TRBJ2-3, with D tentatively TRBD2 (6 bases). The length of the CDR3 is 15 residues. Per the germline V gene, CDR1 is SGDLS and CDR2 is YYNGEE. Trimming shortened V by 3 bases and J by 1 base, and 12 bases separated the two germline ends. The CDR3 loop reads CASSALARGTDTQYF. The CDR3 coding sequence is TGTGCCAGCAGCGCACTAGCTAGGGGCACAGATACGCAGTATTTT.

This clone was counted only a few times. The chain combines TRBV7-8 with TRBJ1-3, with 7 bases matching TRBD1. The CDR3 sequence is 14 residues long. From germline, CDR1 is SGHVS and CDR2 FQNEAQ. The V gene end was trimmed by 5 bases and the J gene end by 3 bases; junction bases not matched to a gene: 4. CDR3 loop: CASSPNRGGNTIYF. In DNA, the CDR3 is TGTGCCAGCAGCCCAAACAGGGGTGGAAACACCATATATTTT.

The V and J genes are TRBV11-1 and TRBJ1-1, with D uncertain. The CDR3 consists of 14 residues. Germline CDR1 SGHAT, CDR2 FQDESV (reference sequence). The V and J ends lost 4 bases and 3 bases respectively, with 12 bases between them. The CDR3 coding sequence is TGTGCCAGCAGCTGGGTCGGAAGGGACACTGAAGCTTTCTTT. This sequence encodes CASSWVGRDTEAFF.

This clone has a single count. J is TRBJ2-1 and V is TRBV5-1; 11 nucleotides match TRBD2. The V segment lost 2 bases and the J segment 3 bases; nucleotides outside the gene matches: 13. Per the germline V gene, CDR1 is SGHRS and CDR2 is YFSETQ. The CDR3 covers 19 residues. The CDR3 DNA is TGCGCCAGCAGCTTTTCACGACTAGCGGGGAGCGAGGGCTACAATGAGCAGTTCTTC. Its protein is CASSFSRLAGSEGYNEQFF.

This chain joins TRBV18 and TRBJ2-7; TRBD1 is a possible D gene (6 bases). In germline, CDR1 is KGHSH, CDR2 LQKENI. The CDR3 covers 14 residues. Trimming stripped 6 bases from V and 1 base from J, with 13 bases between. CDR3 loop: CASSFGQTSYEQYF. CDR3 bases: TGTGCCAGCTCGTTCGGACAGACGTCCTACGAGCAGTACTTC. The full variable domain, rest sourced from reference TRBV18 and TRBJ2-7, is NAGVMQNPRHLVRRRGQEARLRCSPMKGHSHVYWYRQLPEEGLKFMVYLQKENIIDESGMPKERFSAEFPKEGPSILRIQQVVRGDSAAYFCASSFGQTSYEQYFGPGTRLTVT.

The chain joins TRBV5-1 to TRBJ2-7; D remains ambiguous. Germline V gives CDR1 SGHRS, CDR2 YFSETQ. The CDR3 contains 13 residues. V was cut by 0 bases and J by 6 bases, with 10 bases left in between. The CDR3 protein is CASSLVLLGEQYF. As DNA, the CDR3 is TGCGCCAGCAGCTTGGTACTTCTCGGCGAGCAGTACTTC.

V gene TRBV7-9 combines with J gene TRBJ1-6; maybe TRBD1 (5 bases). Germline V gives CDR1 SEHNR, CDR2 FQNEAQ (reference sequence). Trimming left V 3 bases short and J 4 bases short, with 7 bases between. This CDR3 contains 14 residues. CDR3 protein: CASSLPGYNSPLHF. The CDR3 coding sequence is TGTGCCAGCAGCTTGCCAGGGTATAATTCACCCCTCCACTTT. The complete variable domain, with remaining parts taken from reference TRBV7-9 and TRBJ1-6, reads DTGVSQNPRHKITKRGQNVTFRCDPISEHNRLYWYRQTLGQGPEFLTYFQNEAQLEKSRLLSDRFSAERPKGSFSTLEIQRTEQGDSAMYLCASSLPGYNSPLHFGNGTRLTVT.